The 28 T cell receptor beta chains presented below share a single source sample, sequenced in a study of blood T cells in healthy people across ages. Through a sample-barcoded 5' primer and a J-beta primer mix, a second PCR was run for about 6 to 11 cycles. One entry per CDR3 protein results from TCRdb running MiXCR on the 5' RACE reads. The sample yields fewer than 1,200,000 distinct CDR3 sequences, approximately 25% seen once. This same sample was also part of a study on T cells of mothers and their children.

The material sequenced was blood. The receptors here all came from a girl between 2 and 10 years old in good health.

This chain connects TRBV20-1 to TRBJ2-7; D unresolved. Trimming left V 0 bases short and J 5 bases short, with 23 bases between. In germline, CDR1 is DFQATT, CDR2 SNEGSKA (reference sequence). The CDR3 extends over 17 amino acids. CDR3 loop: CSARDRVNPPGKNEQYF. CDR3 sequence (DNA): TGCAGTGCTAGAGATAGGGTTAACCCACCGGGCAAAAACGAGCAGTACTTC.

The table lists this clonotype with a few counts. The CDR3 loop is CASSLYGGGNEQFF. The CDR3 DNA reads TGTGCCAGCAGTTTATACGGAGGGGGGAATGAGCAGTTCTTC. The chain couples TRBV28 to TRBJ2-1; either TRBD1 or TRBD2 may fit D (6 bases each). The V end was cut by 1 base, the J end by 7 bases, with 11 bases between. The CDR3 runs to 14 residues. Germline V CDR1 and CDR2: MDHEN, SYDVKM.

The CDR3 sequence: CASSYQRETEQYF. The CDR3 nucleotides are TGTGCCAGCAGTTACCAAAGGGAGACAGAGCAGTACTTC. V and J are TRBV6-6 and TRBJ2-7, with D possibly TRBD2 on 5 matching bases. Germline V gene sequence: CDR1 MNHNY, CDR2 SVGAGI (reference sequence). The CDR3 loop spans 13 amino acids. Deletions cut 2 bases from V and 7 bases from J, with 12 bases between.

This clonotype was detected a few times. The rearrangement links TRBV5-1 to TRBJ2-7; D is perhaps TRBD1 (6 bases). The CDR3 sequence is 13 residues long. V was clipped by 5 bases and J by 3 bases, with 12 bases between them. Germline V gene lookup returns CDR1 SGHRS and CDR2 YFSETQ. CDR3 in amino acids: CASRTGTYYEQYF. DNA for the CDR3: TGCGCCAGCAGGACCGGGACATACTACGAGCAGTACTTC.

The V and J genes are TRBV7-8 and TRBJ2-5, with no clear D. Germline CDR1 SGHVS, CDR2 FQNEAQ. The V end was cut by 7 bases, the J end by 2 bases, with 8 bases between. The CDR3 covers 12 residues. In nucleotides, the CDR3 is TGTGCCAGCAACGACGGTCAAGAGACCCAGTACTTC. Amino acid sequence: CASNDGQETQYF.

The CDR3 DNA sequence: TGTGCCACCAGTGATAGGGGACTGGAGCAAGAGACCCAGTACTTC. Its protein product is CATSDRGLEQETQYF. The V gene is TRBV24-1, the J gene TRBJ2-3; D possibly corresponds to TRBD2 (6 bases). The J call may be wrong; the DNA end is better matched by TRBJ2-5. Germline CDR1 KGHDR, CDR2 SFDVKD. There are 15 residues in the CDR3.

CDR3 protein: CAISLDRARGEQYF. The CDR3 nucleotides read TGTGCCATCAGTCTGGACAGGGCAAGGGGCGAGCAGTACTTC. V usage is TRBV10-3 and J usage is TRBJ2-7, with TRBD1 identical over 8 bases. CDR1 is ENHRY and CDR2 is SYGVKD in the germline V gene. The CDR3 is 14 amino acids. After removal of 5 bases from V and 6 bases from J, the junction contained 9 bases not matched to a gene.

The chain is built from TRBV6-2 or TRBV6-3 and TRBJ2-3; D tentatively reads TRBD1 or TRBD2 (6 bases each). CDR1 is MNHEY, CDR2 SVGEGT, per germline. V gave up 2 bases and J gave up 2 bases, with 17 bases separating them. The CDR3 has 17 residues. CDR3 bases: TGTGCCAGCAGTTACCGTAAAAACGGGGGCTACACAGATACGCAGTATTTT. Protein product: CASSYRKNGGYTDTQYF.

V usage is TRBV9 and J usage is TRBJ1-2; 8 bases are a match to TRBD1. Germline trimming cut 0 bases from V and 8 bases from J; bases unmatched to any gene: 12. The germline V gene has CDR1 SGDLS and CDR2 YYNGEE. CDR3 size: 16 residues. The CDR3 sequence: CASSVEPGTGDGGYTF. CDR3 DNA: TGTGCCAGCAGCGTAGAACCCGGGACAGGAGATGGAGGCTACACCTTC.

The V and J genes are TRBV27 and TRBJ1-1; D gene ambiguous. Germline CDR1 reads MNHEY; CDR2 reads SMNVEV (reference sequence). The CDR3 extends over 10 amino acids. V lost 8 bases and J lost 1, with 2 bases in between. As DNA, the CDR3 is TGTGCCAGCCAGAACACTGAAGCTTTCTTT. This codes for CASQNTEAFF.

This clonotype appeared a few times. This chain uses TRBV27 with TRBJ2-5, with TRBD1 matching over 9 bases. Gene TRBJ2-7 matches the end of the DNA better, so the J call may be wrong. CDR3 length equals 16 residues. CDR1 and CDR2 (germline): MNHEY, SMNVEV (reference sequence). DNA of the CDR3: TGTGCCAACACACTGGGATTCGGACAGGGGACCTACGAGCAGTACTTC. Translated, it gives CANTLGFGQGTYEQYF.

Written as DNA, the CDR3 is TGTGCCAGCAGCGTCACCTACAATGAGCAGTTCTTC. This translates into CASSVTYNEQFF. V usage is TRBV11-2 and J usage is TRBJ2-1, with D unresolved. CDR1 is SGHAT, CDR2 FQNNGV, per germline. V gave up 5 bases and J gave up 2 bases, with 4 bases separating them. The CDR3 contains 12 residues.

The chain has TRBV27 and TRBJ1-1, with 9 bases aligning to TRBD1. The junction had 1 base not matched to a gene; V was cut back by 3 bases and J by 8 bases. Germline CDR1 is MNHEY and CDR2 is SMNVEV (reference sequence). This CDR3 has 12 amino acids. DNA for the CDR3: TGTGCCAGCAGTTTTACAGGGGGCGAAGCTTTCTTT. Translating gives CASSFTGGEAFF.

V usage is TRBV4-1 and J usage is TRBJ1-6; 9 bases fit TRBD1. CDR3 length equals 17 residues. Per germline, CDR1 MGHRA and CDR2 YSYEKL. J lost 4 bases, V lost 1 base, and 5 bases had no gene match. The chain's CDR3 is CASSQVRDRVYNSPLHF. The CDR3 nucleotides read TGCGCCAGCAGCCAAGTTCGGGACAGGGTTTATAATTCACCCCTCCACTTT.

This clonotype came up a few times. This chain connects TRBV5-1 to TRBJ2-1; D is perhaps TRBD2 (5 bases). The CDR3 runs 15 residues. Between the trimmed V and J ends, which lost 7 bases and 8 bases, there was a span of 22 bases. Looked up from germline, CDR1 is SGHRS and CDR2 is YFSETQ. This CDR3 is CASSLRGNWLDEQFF. Here the CDR3 DNA reads TGCGCCAGCTCCCTCAGAGGGAATTGGTTAGATGAGCAGTTCTTC.

Concerning this clonotype: One junction end disagrees with the germline gene, perhaps due to a read error. The chain uses TRBV3-1 and TRBJ2-5; 9 bases match TRBD1. The CDR3 runs to 15 residues. Per germline, CDR1 LGHDT and CDR2 YNNKEL (reference sequence). Here the CDR3 reads CAGSQDGTGLDKQYF. In DNA form, the CDR3 reads TGTGCCGGCAGCCAAGACGGGACAGGGCTCGACAAGCAGTACTTC.

This clonotype was detected only a few times. The genes are TRBV29-1 and TRBJ2-5, with D possibly being TRBD2 (5 bases). The DNA end is more similar to TRBJ2-7, so the J call may be wrong. CDR1 and CDR2 from the germline V gene are SQVTM and ANQGSEA. The CDR3 is 13 residues long. In nucleotides, the CDR3 is TGCAGCGTTGGCACTAGAATCACCTACGAGCAGTACTTC. Protein: CSVGTRITYEQYF.

This clonotype was recorded a few times. This chain connects TRBV7-6 to TRBJ1-1, with a possible D match to TRBD1 (6 bases). The CDR3 totals 13 residues. Trimming left V 8 bases short and J 3 bases short, with 13 bases between. Germline V gene data show CDR1 as SGHVS and CDR2 as FNYEAQ. The CDR3 bases are TGTGCCAGCCTAGAGGGGGTCGACACTGAAGCTTTCTTT. Translation gives CASLEGVDTEAFF.

This chain links TRBV9 with TRBJ2-3; D is possibly TRBD2 (5 bases). The germline gives CDR1 SGDLS, CDR2 YYNGEE. The CDR3 has 18 residues. Trimming cost V 0 bases and J 2 bases, with 19 bases left between them. This CDR3 reads CASSVDNAGPSHTDTQYF. The CDR3 DNA reads TGTGCCAGCAGCGTAGATAATGCGGGCCCTTCCCACACAGATACGCAGTATTTT.

This clonotype has only a few counts. The chain links TRBV6-5 to TRBJ1-2; D unresolved. Per germline, CDR1 MNHEY and CDR2 SVGAGI. V was trimmed by 6 bases and J by 4 bases, leaving 9 bases between them. The CDR3 is made up of 12 amino acids. The CDR3 DNA sequence: TGTGCCAGCAGCCCCGACGTCTATGGCTACACCTTC. Translation gives CASSPDVYGYTF.

This clonotype was seen a handful of times. The V call is TRBV28, the J call TRBJ1-2; TRBD1 aligns across 11 bases. With V trimmed by 10 bases and J by 5 bases, 6 bases remained unmatched. The germline CDR1 and CDR2 sequences are MDHEN and SYDVKM. This CDR3 contains 13 residues. The DNA for the CDR3 is TGTGCCACCCGGACAGGGGGCGCGTATGGCTACACCTTC. The encoded protein is CATRTGGAYGYTF.

This clonotype was observed a few times. The V gene is TRBV4-3, the J gene TRBJ1-4, with TRBD1 as a possible D gene (6 bases). CDR3 size: 16 residues. CDR1 is LGHNA and CDR2 is YSLEER in the germline V gene. V was shortened by 0 bases and J by 7 bases, with 15 bases between the two germline ends. CDR3 sequence (DNA): TGCGCCAGCAGCCAAGACTCCACAGGGAAATTTGAAAAACTGTTTTTT. Translated: CASSQDSTGKFEKLFF.

This chain links TRBV4-2 with TRBJ2-1, with TRBD2 identical over 9 bases. This CDR3 contains 15 residues. The germline V gene has CDR1 LGHNA and CDR2 YNFKEQ. The V and J ends lost 0 bases and 8 bases, in that order; junction bases with no gene match: 5. The DNA for the CDR3 is TGTGCCAGCAGCCAAGATCTAACTAGCGGGTATGAGCAGTTCTTC. It translates to CASSQDLTSGYEQFF.

This clonotype has more than one count but fewer than ten. This chain joins TRBV7-2 and TRBJ2-3; D not resolved. The CDR3 totals 13 residues. The V end lost 2 bases, the J end lost 5 bases, and 8 bases lay between the germline ends. CDR1 and CDR2 from the germline V gene are SGHTA and FQGNSA. DNA for the CDR3: TGTGCCAGCAGCTTATATCCGAGAGATACGCAGTATTTT. This translates into CASSLYPRDTQYF.

The chain has TRBV12-5 and TRBJ2-5, with D perhaps TRBD1 (5 bases). TRBJ2-1 matches the DNA end more closely, so the J call is doubtful. Germline values: CDR1 LGHNT, CDR2 FRNRAP. The length of the CDR3 is 16 residues. The CDR3 region is CASGLVDSLSQNEQFF. The CDR3 nucleotides read TGTGCTAGTGGTTTGGTCGACAGCCTAAGTCAAAATGAGCAGTTCTTC.

The V call is TRBV11-3, the J call TRBJ2-1; TRBD1 aligns across 7 bases. CDR3 size: 16 residues. Germline values: CDR1 SGHNT, CDR2 YENEEA. V was pared by 7 bases and J by 1 base, with 10 bases of the junction left unmatched. CDR3 sequence: CASTSTGFLSYNEQFF. The CDR3 DNA sequence: TGTGCCAGCACATCGACAGGGTTCCTTTCCTACAATGAGCAGTTCTTC.

The V and J genes are TRBV7-2 and TRBJ2-7; D may be TRBD1 or TRBD2 (5 bases each). The CDR3 spans 14 residues. Germline loops: CDR1 SGHTA, CDR2 FQGNSA. V lost 4 bases and J lost 7, with 17 bases in between. The CDR3 nucleotides are TGTGCCAGCAGCTGGGGGATGACCCTGTTGGAGCAGTACTTC. As protein: CASSWGMTLLEQYF.

This clonotype was detected only a few times. The V gene is TRBV29-1, the J gene TRBJ2-7; 10 nucleotides agree with TRBD1. This CDR3 has 12 amino acids. Per the germline V gene, CDR1 is SQVTM and CDR2 is ANQGSEA. V shed 6 bases and J 5 bases; nucleotides not matched to a gene: 4. CDR3 DNA sequence: TGCAGCGTAAAGACAGGGGGCCACGAGCAGTACTTC. It yields the protein CSVKTGGHEQYF.